This T cell receptor beta chain was captured in a study of Ad26.COV2.S vaccination and SARS-CoV-2 variants. Libraries were prepared by immunoSEQ multiplex PCR; TCRdb keeps only in-frame clonotypes and omits some of them. The table includes over 400,000 clones, about 90% detected once. Germline V gene sequence: CDR1 SGHVS, CDR2 FNYEAQ. The CDR3 extends over 15 amino acids. V lost 5 bases to trimming and J lost 1 base, with 12 bases between them. Findings and limits, study-wide: Breadth and depth estimates from TCRs may understate total T cell responses.

Indicated treatment: about 20 received Ad26.COV2.S at low or high dose, single or two shots; a few received placebo; per-sample allocation not given. Collection of the samples took place on day 63 after the first injection of vaccine or placebo. In regard to this clone: What it binds is unknown.

Sequences were derived from peripheral blood, sampled in a trial of Ad26.COV2.S vaccine versus placebo. The TCR originated in a person between 18 and 60 years old who received the Ad26.COV2.S COVID-19 vaccine or a placebo. The J gene is TRBJ1-3, the V gene TRBV7-6; D not certain. CDR3: CASSQSGFSGNTIYF. The CDR3 DNA sequence: TGTGCCAGCAGCCAGTCAGGTTTTTCTGGAAACACCATATATTTT.